Sequencing of this T cell receptor (beta chain) was carried out in a study of blood T cell repertoires in COVID-19. Study-wide background: Spain, Italy and the United States supplied samples that represented acute and convalescent COVID-19. Nucleic acid was either cDNA or gDNA, and it came from T cells, B-cell-depleted T cells, or PBMCs.

The table came from immunoSEQ multiplex PCR; TCRdb's copy has only in-frame clones and leaves some out. The sample consists of some 250,000 clones, approximately 86% of them appearing once. CDR3 length: 15 amino acids. V was trimmed by 11 bases and J by 4 bases, leaving 20 bases between them. Germline-derived CDR1 and CDR2 are MNHEY and SVGAGI. Input material: peripheral blood. The sequence was obtained from a man between 25 and 39 years old with active or convalescent COVID-19. The gene calls are TRBV6-5 and TRBJ1-4; the D gene is possibly TRBD1 (5 bases). The CDR3, as DNA: TGTGCCGTGGGGGGTGACAGACAGTTTAATGAAAAACTGTTTTTT. Amino acid sequence: CAVGGDRQFNEKLFF.